This T cell receptor (beta chain) came from a study of type 1 regulatory T cells. Study summary: T-allo10 is an in vitro-generated, Tr1-enriched CD4 T cell product specific for alloantigen.

Study results and limitations: Compared with non-Tr1 cells, Tr1 cells showed a narrower TCR repertoire.

TCRdb analysed the reads with MiXCR anew, one entry per CDR3 protein. In the table there are about 65,000 distinct CDR3 sequences, about 48% of which are singletons. Trimming removed 0 bases at V and 6 bases at J, with 11 bases between. Germline lookup yields CDR1 SEHNR and CDR2 FQNEAQ (reference sequence). CDR3 length equals 14 residues. This clonotype has only a few counts. Its antigen is unknown. Source material: cultured non-Tr1 T cells, either the whole culture or a sorted T cell fraction (not recorded which). The origin of this receptor is a human donor in good health. This rearrangement joins TRBV7-9 to TRBJ1-2; no reliable D call. CDR3 in amino acids: CASSLAGVDDGYTF. As DNA, the CDR3 is TGTGCCAGCAGCTTAGCTGGGGTAGATGATGGCTACACCTTC.